Included here is one TCR beta chain sequence, with context. Its antigen is undetermined. This entry is derived from a study of T cell repertoires in cytomegalovirus infection. Study-wide background: Indicated by public TCR beta signatures were CMV infection and matching HLA type.

The study, taken as a whole, reports: Accumulated public TCR beta family frequency recognized individuals carrying CMV together with the relevant HLA.

The ends were cut back, 3 bases at V and 4 bases at J, with 13 bases in the middle. In germline, CDR1 is MNHEY, CDR2 SMNVEV (reference sequence). CDR3 size: 15 residues. TCRdb ran MiXCR on the reads and lists one entry per CDR3 protein. The sample shows approximately 750,000 distinct CDR3 sequences, roughly 35% of them seen only once. The source is a human donor in good health (CMV status not recorded). Some clones in this sample may be carry-over from other donors' samples. Sequences were obtained from PBMCs. The gene calls are TRBV27 and TRBJ1-5; D is unresolved. CDR3 region: CASSFKGSENQPQHF. In nucleotides, the CDR3 is TGTGCCAGCAGTTTTAAGGGTTCGGAAAATCAGCCCCAGCATTTT.